Presented here are 4 T cell receptor beta chains from one specimen sequenced in a study of shared clonotypes between healthy human individuals. TCRdb's table, derived via immunoSEQ multiplex PCR, lists solely in-frame clones and lacks some. The table has 700,000 to 950,000 clones, 90% to 98% seen once. Positive CCR7 selection of CD45RO-negative cells yielded the naive CD8 cells, and terminally differentiated effector memory CD45RA+ cells were excluded. Sequencing was done on a sample of naive CD8+ T cells sorted from blood. These receptor sequences come from a man aged 30 to 45 in good health.

The gene calls are TRBV9 and TRBJ2-1, with D possibly TRBD2 on 6 matching bases. With 3 bases removed from V and 7 bases from J, the gap between germline ends came to 17 bases. Germline V gene lookup returns CDR1 SGDLS and CDR2 YYNGEE. This CDR3 comprises 15 residues. The CDR3 region has the DNA TGTGCCAGCAGCGGCGGGACCTCCCCTTGGAATGAGCAGTTCTTC. Translation gives CASSGGTSPWNEQFF.

The chain employs TRBV21-1 and TRBJ1-5; the table names TRBD1, a call not compared with the DNA. TRBV21-1 is listed as a pseudogene. This CDR3 contains 17 residues. The CDR3 DNA reads as TGTGCCAGCAGCAAGCAGGGGGCTTTAAGGGGCAATCAGCCCCAGCATTTT. This codes for CASSKQGALRGNQPQHF.

The rearrangement joins TRBV27 to TRBJ2-7, with D perhaps given as TRBD1 or TRBD2 (6 bases each). With 6 bases removed from V and 0 bases from J, the gap between germline ends came to 12 bases. Germline CDR1 reads MNHEY; CDR2 reads SMNVEV (reference sequence). This CDR3 is 14 amino acids long. The chain's CDR3 is CASRRDTYSYEQYF. CDR3 nucleotides: TGTGCCAGCAGGCGGGACACCTACTCCTACGAGCAGTACTTC.

The V call is TRBV6-1, the J call TRBJ2-3, with 11 bases identical to TRBD2. Germline CDR1 is MNHNS and CDR2 is SASEGT. The CDR3 runs 14 residues. V gave up 8 bases and J gave up 5 bases; unmatched junction bases: 6. CDR3 bases: TGTGCCAGCGTACTAGCGGGAGCATTAGATACGCAGTATTTT. Translation gives CASVLAGALDTQYF.